The T cell receptor (beta chain) described here comes from a study of cytomegalovirus exposure and HLA in healthy donors. Study details: Clustering assigned around 77% of the approximately 400 genotyped donors to the Caucasian-associated ancestry cluster. Findings and caveats of the study: Further analysis was carried out later, and it showed several of the most significant clusters appearing linked to common viral pathogens. Earlier results showed most TCR beta V segments being productive about 87% or about 30% of the time.

In the PCR, 60 Vbeta and 13 Jbeta primers were used. TCRdb's copy holds only in-frame clones and misses some; the assay was immunoSEQ multiplex PCR. The repertoire consists of approximately 170,000 clones, with about 80% occurring once and the leading ten covering 9.7%. About this clone: Its cognate antigen is unknown.

Germline lookup yields CDR1 LNHDA and CDR2 SQIVND (reference sequence). The V and J ends lost 3 bases and 0 bases respectively, with 8 bases between them. The CDR3 sequence is 14 residues long. The receptor was isolated from a man aged 18 to 29 in good health and CMV-seropositive. V and J are TRBV19 and TRBJ1-1; the D gene is possibly TRBD1 (6 bases). Sequenced sample: PBMCs. The CDR3 protein is CASSIPGVNTEAFF. CDR3 bases: TGTGCCAGTAGTATCCCAGGGGTGAACACTGAAGCTTTCTTT.